This T cell receptor (beta chain) was identified in a study of blood T cell repertoires in COVID-19. At the level of the study: Some COVID-19 samples were acute and others convalescent; all came from the United States, Italy and Spain.

Per the germline V gene, CDR1 is MNHNY and CDR2 is SVGAGI (reference sequence). V shed 4 bases and J shed 1 base, with 11 bases lying between them. The CDR3 sequence is 16 residues long. In the original workflow: Estimates of nucleated cell counts were drawn from the amplification of reference gene primers. TCRdb's copy holds only in-frame clones and misses some; the assay was immunoSEQ multiplex PCR. V and J calls and clone size are as listed in that table; D and trimming were resolved from the DNA. The sample has around 60,000 clones, around four fifths seen once; the top ten hold approximately 3.5%.

This TCR was recovered from a woman aged 80 or over with acute or convalescent COVID-19. This chain uses TRBV6-6 with TRBJ1-6, with D perhaps matching TRBD1 (5 bases). The sample was peripheral blood. The CDR3 bases are TGTGCCAGCAGTTGGGGGGTTCGGTCCTATAATTCACCCCTCCACTTT. This gives the protein CASSWGVRSYNSPLHF.